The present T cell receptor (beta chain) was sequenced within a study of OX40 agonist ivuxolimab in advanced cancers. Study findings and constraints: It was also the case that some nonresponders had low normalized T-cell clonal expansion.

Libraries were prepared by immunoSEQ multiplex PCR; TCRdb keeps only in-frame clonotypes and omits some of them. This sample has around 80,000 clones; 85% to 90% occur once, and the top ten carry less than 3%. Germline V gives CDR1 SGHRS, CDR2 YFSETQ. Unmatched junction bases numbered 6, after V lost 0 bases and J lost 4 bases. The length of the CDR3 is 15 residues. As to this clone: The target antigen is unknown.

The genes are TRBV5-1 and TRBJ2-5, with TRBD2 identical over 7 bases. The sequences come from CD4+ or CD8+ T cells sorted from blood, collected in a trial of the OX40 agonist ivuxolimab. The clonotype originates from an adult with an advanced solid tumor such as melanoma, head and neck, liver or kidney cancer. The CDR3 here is CASSLASGVGETQYF. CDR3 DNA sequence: TGCGCCAGCAGCTTGGCCAGCGGGGTAGGAGAGACCCAGTACTTC.